The rows below give T cell receptor beta chains drawn from one sample of a study of vaccination effects on CD4 cells after COVID-19. Profiling relied on immunoSEQ multiplex PCR, and the TCRdb table lists in-frame clones only, not all of them. The table records about 38,000 clones, roughly four fifths of them present only once. No antigen has been assigned to these receptors. The sample was CD4+ T cells from PBMCs cultured with HCoV-NL63 spike peptides, taken after COVID-19 vaccination. The receptors were gathered from a human donor who received a COVID-19 vaccine. Some clones in this sample may be carry-over from other donors' samples. The conserved cysteine and the conserved F or W are not part of the CDR3 here. Clone size is not always given. Where it is, it says once, few, many or a class for expanded clones.

TRBV19,NA,ASRGTLTGDEQF
TRBV2,few,ASRWTDSNSPLH
TRBV5-1,NA,ASSLAPTNEKLF
TRBV29-1,NA,SVVGTRDPDTQY
TRBV6-5,NA,ASRETEYYGYT
TRBV5-8,once,ASTHTATADYGYT
TRBV2,few,ASKWLINTGELF
TRBV7-2,NA,ASSLQAGGHNEQF
TRBV7-8,NA,ASSLVGMNTEAF
TRBV5-1,NA,ASSPGTSTGELF
TRBV6-1,NA,ASSGGPGAANYGYT
TRBV5-1,NA,ASRLGTGGLQETQY
TRBV14,NA,ASSPRVFTEAF
TRBV6-5,NA,ASSYSGSETDTQY
TRBV27,NA,ASIDRSPPGELF
TRBV6-6,once,ASTIQGDTEAF
TRBV9,once,ASSVGRGRYTGELF
TRBV19,NA,ASSLRGMQREKLF
TRBV4-1,NA,ASSQGDLERETQY
TRBV6-5,NA,ASRADRDAQPQH
TRBV2,NA,ASTSSGGPTDTQY
TRBV6-5,NA,ASSPTSGGPNEQF
TRBV28,NA,ASSLTGTYNEQF
TRBV25-1,NA,ASSELGGQGAWGYT
TRBV6-5,NA,ASSRGDRMNTEAF
TRBV19,NA,ASSIFSVGEHLRDTDTQY
TRBV2,NA,ASRLYNSPLH
TRBV5-1,NA,ATRRLAVEETQY
TRBV12-3/TRBV12-4,NA,ASSITQDQPQH
TRBV14,NA,ASSQEDYYSPLH
TRBV11-2,NA,ASSLGRGYT
TRBV19,NA,ASTRRGDHLNTEAF
TRBV3-1/TRBV3-2,NA,ASSQDPLAGGTQY
TRBV7-6,few,ASSSQSGGTGELF
TRBV9,few,ASSVIRWDSGGNQPQH
TRBV4-2,NA,ASSPDLNQPQH
TRBV19,NA,ASSIPTGDRENTEAF
TRBV6-5,NA,ASSYSAGKAEAF
TRBV6-5,NA,ASSYANTGELF
TRBV6-5,NA,ASSRTRGRETQY
TRBV20-1,few,SVSEGSIAF
TRBV2,NA,ASSEFREASEAF
TRBV7-3,few,ASSLDRSENTEAF
TRBV5-6,NA,ASSLGGPTDTQY
TRBV5-6,NA,ASSLYYEQF
TRBV24-1,NA,ATSDFDRGLDTQY
TRBV3-1/TRBV3-2,NA,ASSQAGQETQY
TRBV11-2,NA,ASSPRRSGANVLT
TRBV2,NA,ASSGEGLETQY
TRBV2,NA,ASDDRPQETQY
TRBV28,NA,ASLDRPTNEKLF
TRBV5-1,NA,ASSLEPPRRTF
TRBV5-1,NA,ASSPTYGTTRTDTQY